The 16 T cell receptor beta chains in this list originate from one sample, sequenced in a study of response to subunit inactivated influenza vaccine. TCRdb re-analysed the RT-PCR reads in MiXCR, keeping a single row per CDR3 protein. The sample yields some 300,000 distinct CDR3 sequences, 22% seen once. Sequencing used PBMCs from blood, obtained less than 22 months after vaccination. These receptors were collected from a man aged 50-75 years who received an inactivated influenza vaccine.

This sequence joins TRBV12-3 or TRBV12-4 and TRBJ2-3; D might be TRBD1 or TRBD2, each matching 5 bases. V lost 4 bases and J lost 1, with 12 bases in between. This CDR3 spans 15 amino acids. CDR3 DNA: TGTGCCAGCAGTTCGACAGCGGCACGCACAGATACGCAGTATTTT. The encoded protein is CASSSTAARTDTQYF.

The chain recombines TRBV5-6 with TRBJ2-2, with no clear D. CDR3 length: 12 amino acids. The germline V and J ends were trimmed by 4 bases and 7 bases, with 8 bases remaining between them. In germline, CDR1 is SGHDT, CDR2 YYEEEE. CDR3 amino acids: CASSVGSGELFF. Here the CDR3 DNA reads TGTGCCAGCAGCGTGGGCAGCGGGGAGCTGTTTTTT.

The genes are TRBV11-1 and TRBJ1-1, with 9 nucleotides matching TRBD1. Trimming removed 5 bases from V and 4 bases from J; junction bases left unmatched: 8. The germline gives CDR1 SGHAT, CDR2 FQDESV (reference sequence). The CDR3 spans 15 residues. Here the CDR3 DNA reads TGTGCCAGCAGCCCTCACAGGGGGCCGGGCACTGAAGCTTTCTTT. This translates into CASSPHRGPGTEAFF. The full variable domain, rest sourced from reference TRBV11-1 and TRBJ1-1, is EAEVAQSPRYKITEKSQAVAFWCDPISGHATLYWYRQILGQGPELLVQFQDESVVDDSQLPKDRFSAERLKGVDSTLKIQPAELGDSAMYLCASSPHRGPGTEAFFGQGTRLTVV.

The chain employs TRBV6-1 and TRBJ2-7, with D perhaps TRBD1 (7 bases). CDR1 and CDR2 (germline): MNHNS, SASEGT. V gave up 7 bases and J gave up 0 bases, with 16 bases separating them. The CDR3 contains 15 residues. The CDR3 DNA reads TGTGCCAGCACCCCCCGGCGGGACAGCTCCTACGAGCAGTACTTC. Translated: CASTPRRDSSYEQYF.

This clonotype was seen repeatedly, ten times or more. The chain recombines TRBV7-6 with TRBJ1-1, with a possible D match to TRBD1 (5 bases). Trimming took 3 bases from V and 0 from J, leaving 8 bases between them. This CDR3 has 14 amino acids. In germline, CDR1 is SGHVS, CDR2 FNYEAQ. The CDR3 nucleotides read TGTGCCAGCAGCTTTGGGACGCTGAACACTGAAGCTTTCTTT. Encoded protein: CASSFGTLNTEAFF.

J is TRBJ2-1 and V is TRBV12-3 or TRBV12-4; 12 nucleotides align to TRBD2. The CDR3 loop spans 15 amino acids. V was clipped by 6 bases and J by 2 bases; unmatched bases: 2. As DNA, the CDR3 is TGTGCCAGCAGGGCTAGCGGGAGGGCCTACAATGAGCAGTTCTTC. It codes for CASRASGRAYNEQFF.

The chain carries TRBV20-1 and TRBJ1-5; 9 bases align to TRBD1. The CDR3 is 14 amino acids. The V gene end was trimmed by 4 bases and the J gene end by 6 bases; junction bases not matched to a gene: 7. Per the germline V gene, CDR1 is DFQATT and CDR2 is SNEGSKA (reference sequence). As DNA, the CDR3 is TGCAGTGCTACTATGACAGGGGGGGGTCAGCCCCAGCATTTT. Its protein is CSATMTGGGQPQHF.

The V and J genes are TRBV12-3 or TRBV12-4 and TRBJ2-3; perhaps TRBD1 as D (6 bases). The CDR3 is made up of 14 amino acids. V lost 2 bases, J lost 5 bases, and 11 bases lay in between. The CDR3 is CASSLYLGGDTQYF. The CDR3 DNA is TGTGCCAGCAGTTTATATTTAGGGGGAGATACGCAGTATTTT.

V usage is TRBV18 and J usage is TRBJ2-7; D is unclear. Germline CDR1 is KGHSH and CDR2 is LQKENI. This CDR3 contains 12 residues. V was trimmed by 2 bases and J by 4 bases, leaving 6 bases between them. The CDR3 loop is CASSPDVYEQYF. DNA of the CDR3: TGTGCCAGCTCACCAGACGTATACGAGCAGTACTTC.

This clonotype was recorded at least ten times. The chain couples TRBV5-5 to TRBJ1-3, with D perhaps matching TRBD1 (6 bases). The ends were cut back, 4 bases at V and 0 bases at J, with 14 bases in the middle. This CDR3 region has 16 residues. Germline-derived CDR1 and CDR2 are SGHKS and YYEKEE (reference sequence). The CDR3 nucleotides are TGTGCCAGCAGCGAGACAGGAATCGACTCTGGAAACACCATATATTTT. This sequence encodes CASSETGIDSGNTIYF.

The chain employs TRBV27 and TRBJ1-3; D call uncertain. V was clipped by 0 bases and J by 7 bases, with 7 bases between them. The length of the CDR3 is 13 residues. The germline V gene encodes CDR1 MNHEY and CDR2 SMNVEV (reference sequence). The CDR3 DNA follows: TGTGCCAGCAGTTTATCCGTTGGCAACACCATATATTTT. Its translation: CASSLSVGNTIYF.

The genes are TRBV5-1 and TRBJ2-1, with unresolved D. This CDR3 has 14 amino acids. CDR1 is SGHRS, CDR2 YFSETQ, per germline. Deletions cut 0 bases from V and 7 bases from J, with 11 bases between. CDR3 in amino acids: CASSLGQEINEQFF. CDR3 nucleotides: TGCGCCAGCAGCTTGGGTCAGGAGATAAATGAGCAGTTCTTC. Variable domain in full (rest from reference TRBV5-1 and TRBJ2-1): KAGVTQTPRYLIKTRGQQVTLSCSPISGHRSVSWYQQTPGQGLQFLFEYFSETQRNKGNFPGRFSGRQFSNSRSEMNVSTLELGDSALYLCASSLGQEINEQFFGPGTRLTVL.

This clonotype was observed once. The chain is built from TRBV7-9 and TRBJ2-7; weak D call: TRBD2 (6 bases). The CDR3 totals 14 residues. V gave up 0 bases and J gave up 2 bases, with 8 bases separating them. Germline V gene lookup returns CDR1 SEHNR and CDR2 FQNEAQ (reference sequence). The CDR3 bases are TGTGCCAGCAGCTTAGCTAGCGGAACCTACGAGCAGTACTTC. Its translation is CASSLASGTYEQYF.

CDR3 nucleotide sequence: TGTGCCAGCAGCTTAGATCTAGCGGGAGTGTACGAGCAGTACTTC. Protein sequence: CASSLDLAGVYEQYF. This chain joins TRBV11-2 and TRBJ2-7, with 10 bases identical to TRBD2. The CDR3 runs to 15 residues. Losses at the gene ends were 0 bases for V and 4 bases for J; bases not matched to a gene: 3. Germline-derived CDR1 and CDR2 are SGHAT and FQNNGV.

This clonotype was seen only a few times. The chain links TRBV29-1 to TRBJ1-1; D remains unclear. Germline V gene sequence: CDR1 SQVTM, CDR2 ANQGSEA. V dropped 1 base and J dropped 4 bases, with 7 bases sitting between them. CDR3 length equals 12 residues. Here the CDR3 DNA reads TGCAGCGTTGAAGGGGGTGGCACTGAAGCTTTCTTT. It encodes CSVEGGGTEAFF.

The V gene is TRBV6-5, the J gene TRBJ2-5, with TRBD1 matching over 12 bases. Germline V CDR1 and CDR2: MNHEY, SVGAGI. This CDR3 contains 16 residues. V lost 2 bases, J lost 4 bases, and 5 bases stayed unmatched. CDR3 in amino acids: CASSYAGTGGLETQYF. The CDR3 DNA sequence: TGTGCCAGCAGTTACGCCGGGACAGGGGGCTTAGAGACCCAGTACTTC.